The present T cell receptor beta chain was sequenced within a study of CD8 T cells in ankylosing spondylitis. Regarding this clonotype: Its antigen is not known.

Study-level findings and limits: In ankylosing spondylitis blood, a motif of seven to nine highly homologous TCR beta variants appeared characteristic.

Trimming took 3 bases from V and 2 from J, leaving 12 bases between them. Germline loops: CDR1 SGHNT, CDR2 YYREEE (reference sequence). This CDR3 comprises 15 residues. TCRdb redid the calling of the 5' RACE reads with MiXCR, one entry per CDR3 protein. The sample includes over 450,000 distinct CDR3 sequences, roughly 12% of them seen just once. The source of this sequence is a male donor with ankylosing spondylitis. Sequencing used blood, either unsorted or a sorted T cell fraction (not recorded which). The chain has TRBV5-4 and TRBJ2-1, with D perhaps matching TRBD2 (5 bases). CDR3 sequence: CASSSPPGTYNEQFF. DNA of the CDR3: TGTGCCAGCAGCTCCCCTCCGGGGACCTACAATGAGCAGTTCTTC.